The 21 T cell receptor beta chains below were found in one sample sequenced in a study of T-cell reconstitution after alpha-beta-depleted transplantation in children. A library of TCRbeta sequences, prepared with unique molecular identifiers, was generated. TCRdb passed the PCR reads through MiXCR, listing each CDR3 protein once. This table has about 980,000 distinct CDR3 sequences, 25% to 30% appearing once. The sequencing used PBMCs, mostly from graft donor cells, collected 360 days after TCRalphabeta/CD19-depleted stem cell transplant. The receptor set was obtained from a boy less than two years old who had a stem cell transplant for SCID, so the T cells may come from the graft donor.

This clonotype has ten or more counts. V and J are TRBV3-1 and TRBJ2-6; D not certain. The CDR3 covers 14 residues. The V end was cut by 5 bases, the J end by 2 bases, with 7 bases between. Per germline, CDR1 LGHDT and CDR2 YNNKEL (reference sequence). In DNA, the CDR3 is TGTGCCAGCAGCGTTCATACTGGGGCCAACGTCCTGACTTTC. It specifies CASSVHTGANVLTF.

This clonotype showed up many times. The chain uses TRBV12-3 or TRBV12-4 and TRBJ2-3, with 8 bases aligning to TRBD2. This CDR3 has 15 amino acids. V lost 7 bases and J lost 0; bases outside the gene matches: 6. Written as DNA, the CDR3 is TGTGCCAGCACCGGGAGGGCCCCGAGCACAGATACGCAGTATTTT. Residues: CASTGRAPSTDTQYF.

The chain couples TRBV5-1 to TRBJ2-5; perhaps TRBD2 as D (6 bases). V lost 0 bases and J lost 4, with 13 bases in between. Germline V gene lookup returns CDR1 SGHRS and CDR2 YFSETQ. There are 15 residues in the CDR3. The CDR3 region is CASSLVPGLAETQYF. The CDR3 DNA reads as TGCGCCAGCAGCTTGGTTCCGGGACTCGCAGAGACCCAGTACTTC.

The CDR3 loop reads CASEDPANTGELFF. In nucleotides, the CDR3 is TGTGCCAGCGAGGACCCCGCGAACACCGGGGAGCTGTTTTTT. J is TRBJ2-2 and V is TRBV2, with D unclear. V dropped 8 bases and J dropped 0 bases, with 10 bases sitting between them. There are 14 residues in the CDR3. CDR1 SNHLY and CDR2 FYNNEI come from the germline V gene.

This clonotype was observed a few times. The J gene is TRBJ2-5, the V gene TRBV7-2, with 9 bases that match TRBD2. Looked up from germline, CDR1 is SGHTA and CDR2 is FQGNSA. Trimming at V came to 5 bases and at J to 1 base, leaving 8 bases not matched to a gene. This CDR3 has 16 residues. Here the CDR3 reads CASSPLRRGGQETQYF. The CDR3 DNA follows: TGTGCCAGCAGCCCCCTGAGGCGGGGGGGCCAAGAGACCCAGTACTTC. Full variable domain (rest looked up from reference TRBV7-2 and TRBJ2-5): GAGVSQSPSNKVTEKGKDVELRCDPISGHTALYWYRQSLGQGLEFLIYFQGNSAPDKSGLPSDRFSAERTGGSVSTLTIQRTQQEDSAVYLCASSPLRRGGQETQYFGPGTRLLVL.

This clonotype was detected many times. The V gene is TRBV3-1, the J gene TRBJ2-7, with D unresolved. V lost 2 bases to trimming and J lost 0 bases, with 2 bases between them. Looked up from germline, CDR1 is LGHDT and CDR2 is YNNKEL (reference sequence). This CDR3 contains 12 residues. The CDR3 region has the DNA TGTGCCAGCAGCCAACTCTCCTACGAGCAGTACTTC. This encodes CASSQLSYEQYF.

DNA of the CDR3: TGTGCCAGCAGAGACCCTGGGGGATCCTACGAGCAGTACTTC. It specifies CASRDPGGSYEQYF. V gene TRBV2 combines with J gene TRBJ2-7; D possibly matches TRBD1 or TRBD2 (5 bases each). Germline V lookup: CDR1 SNHLY, CDR2 FYNNEI. The CDR3 runs 14 residues. Trimming left V 6 bases short and J 1 base short, with 13 bases between.

In regard to this clonotype: Relative to the germline gene, one junction end is altered; a read error may explain this. The V gene is TRBV27, the J gene TRBJ1-1; D is ambiguous. The CDR3 is 10 amino acids. Germline V gives CDR1 MNHEY, CDR2 SMNVEV (reference sequence). The CDR3 DNA follows: TGTGCCAGCGGTTTCACTGAAGCTTTCTTT. Translating it yields CASGFTEAFF.

The chain joins TRBV2 to TRBJ1-5, with TRBD1 as a possible D gene (5 bases). Germline lookup yields CDR1 SNHLY and CDR2 FYNNEI. This CDR3 has 14 residues. V dropped 6 bases and J dropped 6 bases, with 15 bases sitting between them. Here the CDR3 DNA reads TGTGCCAGCAGAGCCGGGACTGGGTCTCAGCCCCAGCATTTT. Translated: CASRAGTGSQPQHF. Full variable domain (outside the CDR3, taken from reference TRBV2 and TRBJ1-5): EPEVTQTPSHQVTQMGQEVILRCVPISNHLYFYWYRQILGQKVEFLVSFYNNEISEKSEIFDDQFSVERPDGSNFTLKIRSTKLEDSAMYFCASRAGTGSQPQHFGDGTRLSIL.

This clonotype came up a few times. The gene calls are TRBV9 and TRBJ2-7; no clear D gene. The CDR3 spans 15 residues. CDR1 is SGDLS, CDR2 YYNGEE, per germline. V lost 0 bases to trimming and J lost 2 bases, with 12 bases between them. CDR3 in amino acids: CASSVGSVATYEQYF. The CDR3 nucleotides read TGTGCCAGCAGCGTAGGATCGGTCGCAACCTACGAGCAGTACTTC.

In DNA form, the CDR3 reads TGTGCCAGCAGCTTAGAGTCGATGATCAATCAGCCCCAGCATTTT. Translation: CASSLESMINQPQHF. The genes are TRBV7-2 and TRBJ1-5; no definite D call. CDR1 and CDR2 (germline): SGHTA, FQGNSA. Trimming shortened V by 1 base and J by 3 bases, and 10 bases separated the two germline ends. The length of the CDR3 is 15 residues.

This clonotype has a handful of counts. The J gene is TRBJ2-3, the V gene TRBV29-1, with 9 bases matching TRBD2. The CDR3 contains 16 residues. The V gene's germline CDR1 is SQVTM and CDR2 ANQGSEA. V was clipped by 1 base and J by 2 bases; unmatched bases: 7. The CDR3 nucleotides read TGCAGCGTTGAAGGCCCAAGCGGGGGGTCCACAGATACGCAGTATTTT. It specifies CSVEGPSGGSTDTQYF.

The CDR3 region has the DNA TGTGCCAGCAGAACCGGGACCGATGGAAACACCATATATTTT. This encodes CASRTGTDGNTIYF. J is TRBJ1-3 and V is TRBV6-1; tentative D call: TRBD1 (5 bases). This CDR3 has 14 residues. Germline lookup yields CDR1 MNHNS and CDR2 SASEGT. V lost 6 bases and J 3 bases, leaving 12 bases between the germline ends.

The sample holds many counts of this clonotype. V is TRBV11-2 and J is TRBJ2-5; no clear D. V lost 1 base and J lost 1, with 7 bases in between. CDR3 size: 14 residues. Per germline, CDR1 SGHAT and CDR2 FQNNGV. As DNA, the CDR3 is TGTGCCAGCAGCTTAGGACGGGCCCAAGAGACCCAGTACTTC. This sequence encodes CASSLGRAQETQYF.

The chain links TRBV10-2 to TRBJ2-6; D uncertain. CDR3 length: 16 residues. Germline V gene lookup returns CDR1 WSHSY and CDR2 SAAADI. Trimming stripped 3 bases from V and 0 bases from J, with 9 bases between. Here the CDR3 DNA reads TGCGCCAGCAGTGACCACGTAGGCTCTGGGGCCAACGTCCTGACTTTC. Amino acids: CASSDHVGSGANVLTF.

The chain combines TRBV12-3 or TRBV12-4 with TRBJ2-1; no clear D gene. The CDR3 has 15 amino acids. Trimming pared 2 bases from V and 3 bases from J, leaving 11 bases between. CDR3 protein: CASSLLSSLYNEQFF. The CDR3 region has the DNA TGTGCCAGCAGTTTATTAAGTTCCCTCTACAATGAGCAGTTCTTC.

This clonotype came up once. The chain is built from TRBV27 and TRBJ2-3; D possibly corresponds to TRBD2 (6 bases). Per the germline V gene, CDR1 is MNHEY and CDR2 is SMNVEV (reference sequence). The CDR3 is 15 residues long. The ends were cut back, 6 bases at V and 6 bases at J, with 19 bases in the middle. CDR3 nucleotides: TGTGCCAGCAGCCCTCTCAGCGGGTCCTGGGATACGCAGTATTTT. Amino acid sequence: CASSPLSGSWDTQYF.

The chain couples TRBV5-1 to TRBJ2-5; TRBD1 matches at 8 bases. V trimming: 4 bases; J trimming: 4 bases; junction bases outside the gene matches: 12. Germline CDR1 is SGHRS and CDR2 is YFSETQ. This CDR3 has 16 amino acids. CDR3 amino acids: CASSLKTGATGETQYF. CDR3 sequence (DNA): TGCGCCAGCAGCCTAAAGACAGGGGCCACCGGAGAGACCCAGTACTTC.

The gene calls are TRBV18 and TRBJ2-3, with D perhaps being TRBD1 or TRBD2 (5 bases each). Trimming removed 6 bases from V and 1 base from J, with 14 bases in between. The CDR3 totals 15 residues. Germline CDR1 is KGHSH and CDR2 is LQKENI. Written as DNA, the CDR3 is TGTGCCAGCTCCCGCCGGGACGGCCGCACAGATACGCAGTATTTT. It codes for CASSRRDGRTDTQYF.

The chain employs TRBV6-5 and TRBJ2-7; unclear D gene. CDR3 length: 14 amino acids. The V end lost 0 bases, the J end lost 0 bases, and 6 bases lay between the germline ends. Germline CDR1 is MNHEY and CDR2 is SVGAGI. CDR3 residues: CASSYSPISYEQYF. The DNA of the CDR3 is TGTGCCAGCAGTTACTCGCCGATCTCCTACGAGCAGTACTTC.

This clonotype occurred many times. The chain has TRBV4-3 and TRBJ2-3; 7 nucleotides align to TRBD2. V lost 4 bases to trimming and J lost 0 bases; unmatched junction nucleotides: 7. CDR1 and CDR2 (germline): LGHNA, YSLEER. This CDR3 has 16 residues. The CDR3 loop reads CASSPVGGGSTDTQYF. DNA of the CDR3: TGCGCCAGCAGCCCGGTGGGCGGGGGTAGCACAGATACGCAGTATTTT.